One and the same sample provided the 21 T cell receptor beta chains below, sequenced in a study of CD8+ T cells in alopecia areata. Specified treatment: oral pan-JAK inhibitor, 5-10 mg twice daily. It was cDNA, reverse transcribed from extracted RNA, that served as the sequencing template. TCRdb keeps only in-frame clones here, not all; method: immunoSEQ multiplex PCR. The table has roughly 180,000 clones, approximately 49% seen once. The input for sequencing was CD8+ T cells sorted from blood, taken around week 54, from a patient treated with tofacitinib. The receptors were gathered from a human donor with alopecia areata.

Only one count was recorded for this clone. The rearrangement links TRBV14 to TRBJ2-2; 7 bases fit TRBD1. V lost 5 bases, J lost 6 bases, and 9 bases stayed unmatched. The CDR3 has 15 amino acids. Germline assignment: CDR1 SGHDN and CDR2 FVKESK. The CDR3 DNA follows: TGTGCCAGCAGCTTGCGGACAGGTCGGGCCGGGGAGCTGTTTTTT. It specifies CASSLRTGRAGELFF.

This clone has a single count. The chain uses TRBV9 and TRBJ2-7, with unresolved D. CDR3 size: 15 residues. Trimming took off 6 bases at V and 2 bases at J, with 18 bases between the two ends. The germline V gene encodes CDR1 SGDLS and CDR2 YYNGEE. In DNA, the CDR3 is TGTGCCAGCATCCTCCGGGCAGAGCAAACCTACGAGCAGTACTTC. This translates into CASILRAEQTYEQYF. The full variable domain, rest sourced from reference TRBV9 and TRBJ2-7, is DSGVTQTPKHLITATGQRVTLRCSPRSGDLSVYWYQQSLDQGLQFLIQYYNGEERAKGNILERFSAQQFPDLHSELNLSSLELGDSALYFCASILRAEQTYEQYFGPGTRLTVT.

This sequence joins TRBV27 and TRBJ2-5; no reliable D call. This CDR3 spans 13 amino acids. V lost 3 bases and J lost 4, with 9 bases in between. Germline V CDR1 and CDR2: MNHEY, SMNVEV (reference sequence). This CDR3 is CASSFGPGETQYF. The DNA of the CDR3 is TGTGCCAGCAGTTTTGGCCCGGGAGAGACCCAGTACTTC.

The chain links TRBV5-4 to TRBJ2-7; 9 bases align to TRBD1. This CDR3 contains 15 residues. The V and J ends lost 4 bases and 2 bases, in that order; junction bases with no gene match: 7. Germline V gene lookup returns CDR1 SGHNT and CDR2 YYREEE (reference sequence). The CDR3 DNA is TGTGCCAGCAGCGAGGGGGGGACAGGGACCTACGAGCAGTACTTC. It is translated as CASSEGGTGTYEQYF.

This clone was observed a few times. The chain is built from TRBV7-8 and TRBJ2-3; 14 positions match TRBD2. Looked up from germline, CDR1 is SGHVS and CDR2 is FQNEAQ. Trimming removed 1 base from V and 5 bases from J; junction bases left unmatched: 11. The CDR3 runs to 19 residues. The CDR3 sequence is CASSLGLIGTSGGVDTQYF. In DNA, the CDR3 is TGTGCCAGCAGCTTAGGGTTGATTGGGACTAGCGGGGGTGTAGATACGCAGTATTTT.

The chain combines TRBV30 with TRBJ2-2; D remains unclear. V lost 6 bases, J lost 4 bases, and 21 bases lay in between. This CDR3 spans 16 amino acids. In germline, CDR1 is GTSNPN, CDR2 SVGIG (reference sequence). CDR3 sequence reads: CACILWVEGTTGELFF. CDR3 coding DNA: TGTGCCTGCATCCTGTGGGTCGAAGGAACCACCGGGGAGCTGTTTTTT.

The chain carries TRBV5-1 and TRBJ2-2; TRBD1 aligns across 7 bases. Germline CDR1 reads SGHRS; CDR2 reads YFSETQ. The CDR3 extends over 15 amino acids. J gave up 7 bases and V 0 bases, and 6 bases lay outside the gene matches. The CDR3 sequence: CASSLEDRASGELFF. CDR3 nucleotides: TGCGCCAGCAGCTTGGAAGACAGGGCGAGCGGGGAGCTGTTTTTT.

The chain uses TRBV15 and TRBJ1-6, with 8 bases identical to TRBD1. V was clipped by 1 base and J by 8 bases; unmatched bases: 4. The germline V gene has CDR1 LNHNV and CDR2 YYDKDF (reference sequence). The length of the CDR3 is 15 residues. The CDR3 DNA reads as TGTGCCACCAGCAGAGGGACAGGGTCGGATTCACCCCTCCACTTT. Translated: CATSRGTGSDSPLHF.

The rearrangement joins TRBV5-6 to TRBJ2-7; D gene ambiguous. The CDR3 is 13 amino acids. CDR1 is SGHDT and CDR2 is YYEEEE in the germline V gene. Trimming shortened V by 1 base and J by 6 bases, and 11 bases separated the two germline ends. This CDR3 is CASSLWALGEQYF. The DNA for the CDR3 is TGTGCCAGCAGCTTGTGGGCTTTAGGCGAGCAGTACTTC.

This clone occurred many times. This chain joins TRBV6-4 and TRBJ2-3; D is uncertain. The germline V gene encodes CDR1 MRHNA and CDR2 SNTAGT. The V end lost 4 bases, the J end lost 4 bases, and 9 bases lay between the germline ends. The CDR3 consists of 13 residues. CDR3 DNA: TGTGCCAGCAGTGCAGGAGAATCAGATACGCAGTATTTT. Translating gives CASSAGESDTQYF.

This rearrangement joins TRBV15 to TRBJ2-2, with D maybe TRBD2 (5 bases). Trimming took 8 bases from V and 6 from J, leaving 19 bases between them. Germline V gene data show CDR1 as LNHNV and CDR2 as YYDKDF (reference sequence). The CDR3 has 15 amino acids. The CDR3 loop is CATAGLTEPAGELFF. The CDR3 DNA sequence: TGTGCCACCGCCGGACTCACAGAACCCGCCGGGGAGCTGTTTTTT. Drawing the rest from reference TRBV15 and TRBJ2-2, the complete variable domain is DAMVIQNPRYQVTQFGKPVTLSCSQTLNHNVMYWYQQKSSQAPKLLFHYYDKDFNNEADTPDNFQSRRPNTSFCFLDIRSPGLGDTAMYLCATAGLTEPAGELFFGEGSRLTVL.

The rearrangement joins TRBV10-3 to TRBJ2-3; 8 bases align to TRBD1. The J segment lost 3 bases and the V segment lost 10 bases, leaving 9 bases of the junction unmatched. The CDR3 has 14 amino acids. The germline V gene has CDR1 ENHRY and CDR2 SYGVKD. In DNA form, the CDR3 reads TGTGCCACCACAAGGCAGGGGGCAACAGATACGCAGTATTTT. Translated, it gives CATTRQGATDTQYF.

In this sample, this clone turned up many times. The rearrangement uses TRBV7-6 and TRBJ1-4, with TRBD1 matching 9 bases. The CDR3 has 15 amino acids. Looked up from germline, CDR1 is SGHVS and CDR2 is FNYEAQ. V gave up 6 bases and J gave up 5 bases; unmatched junction bases: 7. CDR3: CASSHGTGKNEKLFF. The CDR3 DNA reads as TGTGCCAGCAGTCACGGGACAGGGAAAAATGAAAAACTGTTTTTT.

This clone was counted a few times. This chain joins TRBV7-9 and TRBJ1-5; 7 bases map to TRBD1. The CDR3 covers 14 residues. Trimming at V came to 2 bases and at J to 7 bases, leaving 5 bases not matched to a gene. The germline gives CDR1 SEHNR, CDR2 FQNEAQ (reference sequence). Here the CDR3 reads CASSLTGEGQPQHF. CDR3 in DNA: TGTGCCAGCAGCTTAACAGGGGAAGGGCAGCCCCAGCATTTT.

On this clone: A much larger clone lies a single base off, so this may be a read error. Other DNA sequences within the sample encode an identical CDR3. This sequence joins TRBV2 and TRBJ1-1; possibly TRBD1 for D (5 bases). The CDR3 is 14 amino acids. V gave up 2 bases and J gave up 1 base, with 8 bases separating them. Per the germline V gene, CDR1 is SNHLY and CDR2 is FYNNEI. CDR3 nucleotides: TGTGCCAGCAGTGAAACAGGATGGAACACTGAAGCTTTCTTT. This encodes CASSETGWNTEAFF.

J is TRBJ2-1 and V is TRBV15; D gene uncertain. V was clipped by 0 bases and J by 5 bases, with 5 bases between them. CDR1 and CDR2 (germline): LNHNV, YYDKDF (reference sequence). The CDR3 is 13 amino acids. The DNA for the CDR3 is TGTGCCACCAGCAGAGATATCCACAATGAGCAGTTCTTC. Protein product: CATSRDIHNEQFF.

The chain employs TRBV18 and TRBJ2-5; D is perhaps TRBD2 (7 bases). V was trimmed by 0 bases and J by 3 bases, leaving 17 bases between them. Germline V gene lookup returns CDR1 KGHSH and CDR2 LQKENI. The CDR3 runs to 17 residues. CDR3 sequence (DNA): TGTGCCAGCTCACCACCTTTCCGGGGGGCCGCGGAAGAGACCCAGTACTTC. Translating it yields CASSPPFRGAAEETQYF.

J is TRBJ1-1 and V is TRBV5-6; D is perhaps TRBD1 (5 bases). This CDR3 contains 15 residues. The V and J ends lost 1 base and 1 base respectively, with 11 bases between them. Germline lookup yields CDR1 SGHDT and CDR2 YYEEEE. CDR3 DNA sequence: TGTGCCAGCAGCTTGTTCGCAGGGCCGAACACTGAAGCTTTCTTT. Translation gives CASSLFAGPNTEAFF.

This CDR3 reads CASSTGAGYTF. As DNA, the CDR3 is TGTGCCAGTAGTACCGGGGCCGGCTACACCTTC. The chain recombines TRBV19 with TRBJ1-2; possibly TRBD1 for D (5 bases). The CDR3 length is 11 residues. Germline CDR1 and CDR2: LNHDA and SQIVND (reference sequence). The germline V and J ends were trimmed by 4 bases and 8 bases, with 8 bases remaining between them.

The V gene is TRBV7-3, the J gene TRBJ2-3; TRBD2 might be the D (5 bases). Looked up from germline, CDR1 is SGHTA and CDR2 is FQGTGA. V lost 6 bases to trimming and J lost 0 bases, with 7 bases between them. The CDR3 totals 13 residues. CDR3 protein: CASRRTSTDTQYF. In DNA form, the CDR3 reads TGTGCCAGCAGACGGACTAGCACAGATACGCAGTATTTT. Supplemented by reference TRBV7-3 and TRBJ2-3, the full variable domain reads GAGVSQTPSNKVTEKGKYVELRCDPISGHTALYWYRQSLGQGPEFLIYFQGTGAADDSGLPNDRFFAVRPEGSVSTLKIQRTERGDSAVYLCASRRTSTDTQYFGPGTRLTVL.

As DNA, the CDR3 is TGTGCCAGCAGTTCGTCAGGGTACAATGAGCAGTTCTTC. It is translated as CASSSSGYNEQFF. The V and J genes are TRBV27 and TRBJ2-1; possibly TRBD1 for D (5 bases). This CDR3 is built from 13 residues. Germline-derived CDR1 and CDR2 are MNHEY and SMNVEV (reference sequence). Trimming removed 4 bases at V and 4 bases at J, with 8 bases between.